In its sample, the clone carrying this TCR beta chain was seen many times. No antigen is known for it. This sample was taken from a study of T cell repertoires in cytomegalovirus infection. Study at large: CMV epitopes, recently identified HLA-C-restricted and well-studied HLA-B-restricted, were used. Through public TCR beta signatures, both CMV infection and matching HLA type were indicated.

Regarding the study as a whole: Using cumulative public TCR beta family frequency, the authors identified those who carried CMV together with the relevant HLA. Ex vivo responses were dominated by HLA-C-restricted CMV-specific TCR beta clonotypes.

TCRdb ran MiXCR on the reads and lists one entry per CDR3 protein. The profile shows over 55,000 distinct CDR3 sequences, 20% to 25% of them singletons. Germline CDR1 and CDR2: MDHEN and SYDVKM. V lost 4 bases and J 2 bases, leaving 14 bases between the germline ends. The CDR3 extends over 15 amino acids. The starting material was CD8+ T cells from cultured PBMCs, obtained from culture after CMV antigen stimulation. This TCR came from a human donor in good health (CMV status not recorded). Some clones in this sample may be carry-over from other donors' samples. This chain links TRBV28 with TRBJ1-1; D is perhaps TRBD1 (5 bases). CDR3 nucleotides: TGTGCCAGCAGTTACAGGCTAGGGCTAAACACTGAAGCTTTCTTT. Translation gives CASSYRLGLNTEAFF.